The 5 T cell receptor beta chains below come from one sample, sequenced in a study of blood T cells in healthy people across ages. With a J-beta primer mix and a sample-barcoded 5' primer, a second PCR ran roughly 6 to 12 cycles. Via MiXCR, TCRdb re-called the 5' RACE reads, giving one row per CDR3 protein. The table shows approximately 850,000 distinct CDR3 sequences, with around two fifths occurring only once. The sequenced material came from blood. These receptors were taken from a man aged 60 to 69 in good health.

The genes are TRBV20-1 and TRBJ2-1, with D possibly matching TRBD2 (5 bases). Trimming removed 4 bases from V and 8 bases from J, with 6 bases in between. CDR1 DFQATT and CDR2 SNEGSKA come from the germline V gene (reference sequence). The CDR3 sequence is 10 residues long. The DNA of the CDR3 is TGCAGTGCTACCGGGGATGAGCAGTTCTTC. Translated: CSATGDEQFF.

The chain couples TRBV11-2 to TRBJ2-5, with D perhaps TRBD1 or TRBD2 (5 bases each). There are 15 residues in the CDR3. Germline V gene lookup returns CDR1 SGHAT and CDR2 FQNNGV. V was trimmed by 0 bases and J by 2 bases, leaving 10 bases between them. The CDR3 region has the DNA TGTGCCAGCAGCTTAGATCTGGGACGGCAAGAGACCCAGTACTTC. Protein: CASSLDLGRQETQYF.

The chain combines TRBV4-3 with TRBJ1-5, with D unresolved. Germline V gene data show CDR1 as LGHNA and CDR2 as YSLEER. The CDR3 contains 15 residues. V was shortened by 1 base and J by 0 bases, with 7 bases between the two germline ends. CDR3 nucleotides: TGCGCCAGCAGCCAAGGGCGGAATAGCAATCAGCCCCAGCATTTT. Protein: CASSQGRNSNQPQHF.

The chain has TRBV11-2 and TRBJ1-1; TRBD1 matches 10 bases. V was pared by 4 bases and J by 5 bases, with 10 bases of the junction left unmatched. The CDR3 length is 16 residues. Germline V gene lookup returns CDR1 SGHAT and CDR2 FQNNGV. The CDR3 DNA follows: TGTGCCAGCAGCTCCGCTCGGCCGGGACAGGGGACTGAAGCTTTCTTT. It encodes CASSSARPGQGTEAFF.

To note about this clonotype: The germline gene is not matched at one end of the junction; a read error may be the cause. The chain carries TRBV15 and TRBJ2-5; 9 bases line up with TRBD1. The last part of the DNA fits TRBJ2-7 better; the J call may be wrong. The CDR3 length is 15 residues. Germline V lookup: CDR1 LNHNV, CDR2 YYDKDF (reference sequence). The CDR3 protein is CAISRTGTGKHEQYF. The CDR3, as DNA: TGTGCCATCAGCAGGACCGGGACAGGGAAACACGAGCAGTACTTC.